This entry lists 12 T cell receptor beta chains sequenced from one sample in a study of blood T cell repertoires in COVID-19. The repertoire was sequenced with immunoSEQ multiplex PCR; TCRdb's copy has only in-frame clones and lacks some. The sample holds about 140,000 clones, 85% seen once. Material for sequencing was peripheral blood. The receptors shown here come from a human donor with acute or convalescent COVID-19. The donor label of this sample is uncertain.

This clone was counted only a few times. The rearrangement joins TRBV4-2 to TRBJ2-1; 8 nucleotides match TRBD2. The CDR3 runs to 14 residues. The V segment lost 8 bases and the J segment 10 bases; nucleotides outside the gene matches: 13. The V gene's germline CDR1 is LGHNA and CDR2 YNFKEQ. The CDR3 DNA follows: TGTGCCAGCGTGAGAAGCGGGGGCTACGGGGAGCAGTTCTTC. It translates to CASVRSGGYGEQFF.

CDR3 residues: CASSLALSFVNSPLHF. The CDR3 nucleotides are TGTGCCAGCAGCTTGGCTCTGAGTTTTGTTAATTCACCCCTCCACTTT. V is TRBV5-6 and J is TRBJ1-6, with D uncertain. V gave up 0 bases and J gave up 6 bases, with 13 bases separating them. The CDR3 is made up of 16 amino acids. Germline V gene lookup returns CDR1 SGHDT and CDR2 YYEEEE.

The V call is TRBV6-1, the J call TRBJ2-1; possible D gene TRBD1, 5 bases. Germline loops: CDR1 MNHNS, CDR2 SASEGT. The CDR3 is 16 residues long. Trimming left V 0 bases short and J 9 bases short, with 18 bases between. The CDR3 DNA sequence: TGTGCCAGCAGTGAAGCGCCTAGGGCAGGGATTGGTGAGCAGTTCTTC. Residues: CASSEAPRAGIGEQFF.

The genes are TRBV19 and TRBJ1-2, with no clear D. Trimming left V 1 base short and J 2 bases short, with 8 bases between. The length of the CDR3 is 14 residues. The germline V gene has CDR1 LNHDA and CDR2 SQIVND (reference sequence). The CDR3 nucleotides read TGTGCCAGTAGTATAGGAGGGTACAACTATGGCTACACCTTC. Translating gives CASSIGGYNYGYTF.

This clone was picked up one time. This chain uses TRBV5-8 with TRBJ1-1; D is uncertain. V was shortened by 4 bases and J by 1 base, with 8 bases between the two germline ends. Germline lookup yields CDR1 SGHTS and CDR2 YDEGEE. The CDR3 length is 13 residues. The CDR3 coding sequence is TGTGCCAGCAGCGTGCAACAGAACACTGAAGCTTTCTTT. As protein: CASSVQQNTEAFF.

The CDR3 loop is CASSLRQGFGDTQYF. CDR3 in DNA: TGTGCCAGCAGCTTGCGTCAGGGGTTTGGAGATACGCAGTATTTT. The V call is TRBV11-2, the J call TRBJ2-3, with D possibly being TRBD1 (6 bases). In germline, CDR1 is SGHAT, CDR2 FQNNGV. The CDR3 runs to 15 residues. V lost 3 bases, J lost 5 bases, and 15 bases lay in between.

The gene calls are TRBV2 and TRBJ2-7; D remains ambiguous. The CDR3 totals 12 residues. Germline values: CDR1 SNHLY, CDR2 FYNNEI. Trimming removed 4 bases from V and 6 bases from J, with 10 bases in between. Here the CDR3 reads CASSGWIAEQYV. The CDR3 region has the DNA TGTGCCAGCAGTGGGTGGATAGCCGAGCAGTACGTC.

The V and J genes are TRBV2 and TRBJ1-2; a weak D match, TRBD1 (5 bases). The CDR3 covers 15 residues. V was cut by 6 bases and J by 4 bases, with 18 bases left in between. Germline loops: CDR1 SNHLY, CDR2 FYNNEI. CDR3 region: CASRFDGGGGYGYTF. CDR3 DNA: TGTGCCAGCAGGTTCGATGGGGGAGGTGGCTATGGCTACACCTTC.

The genes are TRBV6-5 and TRBJ2-7; perhaps TRBD1 as D (6 bases). Germline CDR1 reads MNHEY; CDR2 reads SVGAGI. V shed 4 bases and J shed 0 bases, with 10 bases lying between them. This CDR3 is built from 14 residues. The CDR3 sequence: CASSSGVSSYEQYV. The CDR3 DNA sequence: TGTGCCAGCAGTTCAGGGGTTAGCTCCTACGAGCAGTACGTC.

The V and J genes are TRBV28 and TRBJ2-2; no clear D. The CDR3 is 12 residues long. The ends were cut back, 6 bases at V and 1 base at J, with 3 bases in the middle. Germline loops: CDR1 MDHEN, CDR2 SYDVKM. DNA for the CDR3: TGTGCCAGCAGCTTGAACACCGGGGAGCTGTTTTTT. As protein: CASSLNTGELFF. The entire variable domain, with the rest obtained from reference TRBV28 and TRBJ2-2, is as follows: DVKVTQSSRYLVKRTGEKVFLECVQDMDHENMFWYRQDPGLGLRLIYFSYDVKMKEKGDIPEGYSVSREKKERFSLILESASTNQTSMYLCASSLNTGELFFGEGSRLTVL.

This clone has only one observation. This chain uses TRBV15 with TRBJ1-2; 7 bases are shared with TRBD1. With V trimmed by 6 bases and J by 0 bases, 13 bases remained unmatched. The CDR3 contains 17 residues. Germline CDR1 is LNHNV and CDR2 is YYDKDF (reference sequence). CDR3 in amino acids: CATSPGGRKKTNYGYTF. The CDR3 DNA sequence: TGTGCCACCAGTCCAGGGGGGAGAAAGAAAACTAACTATGGCTACACCTTC.

J is TRBJ2-7 and V is TRBV28; D unresolved. The CDR3 covers 13 residues. The V and J ends lost 2 bases and 2 bases respectively, with 7 bases between them. The germline CDR1 and CDR2 sequences are MDHEN and SYDVKM. CDR3 residues: CASSLAGAYEQYV. In DNA, the CDR3 is TGTGCCAGCAGTTTAGCAGGCGCCTACGAGCAGTACGTC.